The text below deals with one T cell receptor (beta chain). What it binds is unknown. Additional DNA sequences in this sample encode the identical CDR3. Replicate PCRs from sorted subsets contained roughly 190 ng DNA, which is some 30,000 T cell genomes. Using immunoSEQ multiplex PCR, the repertoire was profiled, and TCRdb retains in-frame clones only, with some absent. Of roughly 2,500,000 clones listed, roughly 93% are singletons. The germline CDR1 and CDR2 sequences are MNHNS and SASEGT. The CDR3 covers 11 residues. The V and J ends lost 3 bases and 5 bases respectively, with 5 bases between them. Only Caucasian adults living in Nashville, Tennessee served as donors. The sample originates from a study of shared clonotypes between healthy human individuals. For the study at large: Used for every donor were three CD4 naive, three CD4 memory, two CD8 naive and one CD8 memory plate. General observations from the study: Collection of samples was limited to blood; tissue repertoires likely differ.

The chain is built from TRBV6-1 and TRBJ2-7; D is undetermined. The sequencing input was naive CD4+ T cells from PBMCs. Subset reported: CD45RA+ positively selected. The origin of this receptor is a man younger than 30 in good health. Some clones in this sample may be carry-over from other donors' samples. The DNA of the CDR3 is TGTGCCAGCAGTGAGTGGGACGAGCAGTACTTC. Residues: CASSEWDEQYF.